The T cell receptor (beta chain) described here comes from a study of technical replicates of blood from a handful of donors. Clones were read by immunoSEQ multiplex PCR, and TCRdb kept only the in-frame ones, dropping some. The sample lists 100,000 or so clones, 95% occurring once. CDR1 and CDR2 from the germline V gene are SGHNT and YENEEA. This CDR3 comprises 13 residues. Turning to this clone: An end of the junction does not agree with germline; a read error may underlie this.

Specimen: T cells isolated from PBMCs. This chain connects TRBV11-3 to TRBJ2-3; TRBD1 might be the D (5 bases). The source is a human donor in good health. CDR3 sequence: CASSFLATETQYF. Here the CDR3 DNA reads TGTGCCAGCAGCTTTCTGGCGACAGAGACGCAGTATTTT.